The next 21 T cell receptor beta chains were all read from a single sample in a study of T cells in Graves' hyperthyroidism and ophthalmopathy. Regions amplified from RNA transcripts were the TCR beta CDR3 regions. RT-PCR in the first round (using the HTBI primer set) targeted the TCR CDR3. TCRdb used MiXCR to reprocess the multiplex PCR reads, holding one entry per CDR3 protein. The table includes approximately 590,000 distinct CDR3 sequences, around a sixth detected once. Input material: blood. Every receptor here comes from a young woman with Graves' hyperthyroidism.

CDR3 in DNA: TGTGCCATCAGTGAGTCGATTGCCAGACTAGTGCGGTTGTACAATGAGCAGTTCTTC. Translation gives CAISESIARLVRLYNEQFF. The V gene is TRBV10-3, the J gene TRBJ2-1, with a tentative D call TRBD2 (6 bases). The CDR3 spans 19 residues. Germline V gene sequence: CDR1 ENHRY, CDR2 SYGVKD. V lost 0 bases, J lost 4 bases, and 22 bases lay in between.

J is TRBJ1-5 and V is TRBV28; no firm D call. Trimming took 5 bases from V and 7 from J, leaving 21 bases between them. CDR1 and CDR2 (germline): MDHEN, SYDVKM. There are 16 residues in the CDR3. CDR3 sequence reads: CASSGSFGVADQPQHF. The CDR3 nucleotides are TGTGCCAGCAGTGGTTCCTTTGGGGTAGCGGACCAGCCCCAGCATTTT.

In its sample, this clonotype was seen many times. This chain uses TRBV7-6 with TRBJ2-3; no firm D call. There are 16 residues in the CDR3. Trimming took off 0 bases at V and 2 bases at J, with 12 bases between the two ends. CDR1 is SGHVS, CDR2 FNYEAQ, per germline. The CDR3 DNA is TGTGCCAGCAGCTTAGCCGTCACGCTAGACACAGATACGCAGTATTTT. It specifies CASSLAVTLDTDTQYF.

A note on this clonotype: A much larger clonotype is one base distant, so this may be a read error. The genes are TRBV7-9 and TRBJ2-7; 7 bases agree with TRBD1. CDR1 SEHNR and CDR2 FQNEAQ come from the germline V gene (reference sequence). Trimming at V came to 4 bases and at J to 5 bases, leaving 8 bases not matched to a gene. CDR3 length: 14 residues. The DNA for the CDR3 is TGTGCCAGCAGCTCAGGGACAGTGACACACGAGCAGTACTTC. This sequence encodes CASSSGTVTHEQYF.

The chain couples TRBV19 to TRBJ1-2; D is ambiguous. The CDR3 contains 13 residues. V gave up 3 bases and J gave up 2 bases, with 7 bases separating them. The germline CDR1 and CDR2 sequences are LNHDA and SQIVND (reference sequence). CDR3 in amino acids: CASSMTQNYGYTF. CDR3 sequence (DNA): TGTGCCAGTAGTATGACACAGAACTATGGCTACACCTTC.

The V and J genes are TRBV7-2 and TRBJ2-1; TRBD2 is a possible D gene (5 bases). The V gene lost 5 bases and the J gene lost 7 bases, with 21 bases spanning the gap. CDR3 size: 16 residues. Germline V gene data show CDR1 as SGHTA and CDR2 as FQGNSA. CDR3 sequence: CASSPARLAPTNEQFF. The DNA of the CDR3 is TGTGCCAGCAGCCCAGCGCGGCTAGCTCCCACAAATGAGCAGTTCTTC. Filled out from reference TRBV7-2 and TRBJ2-1, the complete variable domain reads GAGVSQSPSNKVTEKGKDVELRCDPISGHTALYWYRQSLGQGLEFLIYFQGNSAPDKSGLPSDRFSAERTGGSVSTLTIQRTQQEDSAVYLCASSPARLAPTNEQFFGPGTRLTVL.

This clonotype occurred many times. The gene calls are TRBV20-1 and TRBJ2-7, with 8 positions matching TRBD1. The J segment lost 3 bases and the V segment lost 3 bases, leaving 10 bases of the junction unmatched. This CDR3 contains 15 residues. Germline CDR1 reads DFQATT; CDR2 reads SNEGSKA (reference sequence). The CDR3 sequence is CSASTEVGQGYEQYF. The CDR3 bases are TGCAGTGCTAGCACAGAGGTTGGACAGGGCTACGAGCAGTACTTC.

The chain has TRBV2 and TRBJ2-2, with 11 bases lining up with TRBD2. Germline trimming cut 9 bases from V and 1 base from J; bases unmatched to any gene: 4. Per the germline V gene, CDR1 is SNHLY and CDR2 is FYNNEI. CDR3 size: 15 residues. For the CDR3, the DNA is TGTGCCAGTCCGGGGACTAGCGGGAACACCGGGGAGCTGTTTTTT. Encoded protein: CASPGTSGNTGELFF.

This clonotype was picked up many times. This chain joins TRBV18 and TRBJ1-5, with D uncertain. V lost 6 bases and J lost 9, with 15 bases in between. CDR3 size: 13 residues. Germline V CDR1 and CDR2: KGHSH, LQKENI. CDR3 sequence (DNA): TGTGCCAGCTCTTTCACCATGGCGAGGCCCCAGCATTTT. Protein: CASSFTMARPQHF.

The gene calls are TRBV6-9 and TRBJ1-2; D is possibly TRBD1 (5 bases). The CDR3 length is 16 residues. V dropped 6 bases and J dropped 2 bases, with 19 bases sitting between them. Germline assignment: CDR1 MNHGY and CDR2 SVAAGI. This chain's CDR3 is CASSYGGAAPNYGYTF. CDR3 sequence (DNA): TGTGCCAGCAGCTATGGAGGGGCAGCGCCCAACTATGGCTACACCTTC.

This clonotype was counted many times. This chain uses TRBV5-5 with TRBJ2-2; D is possibly TRBD2 (7 bases). The CDR3 contains 16 residues. Germline V gives CDR1 SGHKS, CDR2 YYEKEE (reference sequence). Trimming stripped 4 bases from V and 4 bases from J, with 17 bases between. The CDR3, as DNA: TGTGCCAGCAGCCCGCGGGGGCGCGTGGGCACCGGGGAGCTGTTTTTT. Translating gives CASSPRGRVGTGELFF.

This clonotype was picked up a small number of times. The V call is TRBV20-1, the J call TRBJ2-1; 13 bases are shared with TRBD2. Germline V gene sequence: CDR1 DFQATT, CDR2 SNEGSKA (reference sequence). J gave up 2 bases and V 2 bases, and 9 bases lay outside the gene matches. The CDR3 length is 18 residues. The chain's CDR3 is CSARPPGTSGNTYNEQFF. The CDR3, as DNA: TGCAGTGCTAGACCCCCCGGGACTAGCGGGAATACCTACAATGAGCAGTTCTTC.

The genes are TRBV6-5 and TRBJ1-6; 7 bases map to TRBD1. The CDR3 totals 15 residues. The V gene's germline CDR1 is MNHEY and CDR2 SVGAGI. J gave up 6 bases and V 1 base, and 3 bases lay outside the gene matches. The CDR3 sequence: CASSYYGTVNSPLHF. CDR3 nucleotide sequence: TGTGCCAGCAGTTACTACGGGACAGTTAATTCACCCCTCCACTTT.

This clonotype has a handful of counts. This may arise from a read error, as a much more abundant clone is one base away. Here the CDR3 DNA reads TGTGCCAGCGACACCGGGATTCCTTATCAGCCCCAGCATTTT. Its protein product is CASDTGIPYQPQHF. The chain carries TRBV2 and TRBJ1-5; D is ambiguous. Germline loops: CDR1 SNHLY, CDR2 FYNNEI. This CDR3 has 14 residues. V lost 8 bases and J lost 5, with 16 bases in between.

Ten or more counts support this clonotype. The chain links TRBV10-1 to TRBJ2-7; D unresolved. This CDR3 comprises 14 residues. V lost 0 bases, J lost 6 bases, and 12 bases lay in between. Germline V gives CDR1 WNHNN, CDR2 SYGVQD (reference sequence). The CDR3 protein is CASSESKNGREQYF. The DNA of the CDR3 is TGCGCCAGCAGTGAGTCGAAGAACGGCCGCGAGCAGTACTTC.

This clonotype was seen many times. This chain joins TRBV11-2 and TRBJ2-3, with D possibly TRBD2 on 5 matching bases. Germline CDR1 reads SGHAT; CDR2 reads FQNNGV. This CDR3 has 14 residues. V shed 4 bases and J shed 4 bases, with 12 bases lying between them. Here the CDR3 DNA reads TGTGCCAGCAGCTCTTCGGGATTAGCAGATACGCAGTATTTT. Its translation is CASSSSGLADTQYF.

The rearrangement links TRBV27 to TRBJ2-1, with TRBD2 matching over 7 bases. V was pared by 3 bases and J by 4 bases, with 3 bases of the junction left unmatched. In germline, CDR1 is MNHEY, CDR2 SMNVEV (reference sequence). This CDR3 is 14 amino acids long. The CDR3 nucleotides read TGTGCCAGCAGTTTTACTAGCGCTTACAATGAGCAGTTCTTC. Its translation is CASSFTSAYNEQFF.

The chain has TRBV12-3 or TRBV12-4 and TRBJ2-2; D unresolved. The CDR3 runs to 19 residues. Between the trimmed V and J ends, which lost 1 base and 3 bases, there was a span of 21 bases. The CDR3 nucleotides read TGTGCCAGCAGTTTAGTCGCTAGGCTGGGTGGGATCGACACCGGGGAGCTGTTTTTT. Protein: CASSLVARLGGIDTGELFF.

This clonotype was seen ten or more times. Its ends do not fully match the called genes, so a read error is possible. The CDR3 is CATSDNLQGALNF. The CDR3 nucleotides read TGTGCCACCAGTGATAATCTACAGGGGGCCCTCAACTTC. The rearrangement links TRBV24-1 to TRBJ2-5; 9 bases agree with TRBD1. The CDR3 covers 13 residues. Per germline, CDR1 KGHDR and CDR2 SFDVKD.

Ten or more counts support this clonotype. This chain connects TRBV10-3 to TRBJ2-3; D is unresolved. The V and J ends lost 0 bases and 4 bases respectively, with 8 bases between them. The germline CDR1 and CDR2 sequences are ENHRY and SYGVKD. The CDR3 runs to 14 residues. CDR3 sequence (DNA): TGTGCCATCAGTGAGTCGGACCGAGCAGATACGCAGTATTTT. This sequence encodes CAISESDRADTQYF.

This clonotype was counted ten times or more. This chain links TRBV9 with TRBJ2-3; 8 bases match TRBD1. The CDR3 consists of 15 residues. CDR1 is SGDLS and CDR2 is YYNGEE in the germline V gene. V shed 3 bases and J 4 bases; nucleotides not matched to a gene: 7. Here the CDR3 reads CASSARQQGADTQYF. The CDR3 DNA sequence: TGTGCCAGCAGCGCCCGTCAACAGGGGGCAGATACGCAGTATTTT. The full variable domain, with the rest looked up from reference TRBV9 and TRBJ2-3, is DSGVTQTPKHLITATGQRVTLRCSPRSGDLSVYWYQQSLDQGLQFLIQYYNGEERAKGNILERFSAQQFPDLHSELNLSSLELGDSALYFCASSARQQGADTQYFGPGTRLTVL.